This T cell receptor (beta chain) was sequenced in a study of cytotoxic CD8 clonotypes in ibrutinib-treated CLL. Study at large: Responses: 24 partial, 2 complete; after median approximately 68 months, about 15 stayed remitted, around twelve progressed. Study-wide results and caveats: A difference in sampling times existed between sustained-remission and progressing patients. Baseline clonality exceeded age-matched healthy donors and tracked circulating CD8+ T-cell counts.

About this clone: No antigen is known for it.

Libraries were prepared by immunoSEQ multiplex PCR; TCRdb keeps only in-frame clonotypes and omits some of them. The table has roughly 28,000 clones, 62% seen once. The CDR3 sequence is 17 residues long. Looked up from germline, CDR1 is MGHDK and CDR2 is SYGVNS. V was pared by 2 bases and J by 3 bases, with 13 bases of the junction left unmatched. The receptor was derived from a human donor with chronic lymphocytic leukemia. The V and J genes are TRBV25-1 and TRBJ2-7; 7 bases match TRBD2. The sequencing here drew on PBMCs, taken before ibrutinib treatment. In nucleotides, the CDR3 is TGTGCCAGCAGTGAAAGGGCCAGGGTCACTAGCGTCTACGAGCAGTACTTC. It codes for CASSERARVTSVYEQYF.